Sequencing of this T cell receptor (beta chain) was carried out in a study of blood T cells in healthy people across ages. Through a sample-barcoded 5' primer and a J-beta primer mix, a second PCR was run for about 6 to 12 cycles. TCRdb used MiXCR to reprocess the 5' RACE reads, holding one entry per CDR3 protein. This sample yields about 640,000 distinct CDR3 sequences, of which 58% are seen a single time; about two fifths belongs to the top ten. V shed 2 bases and J shed 7 bases, with 14 bases lying between them. Germline CDR1 MGHDK, CDR2 SYGVNS. The length of the CDR3 is 15 residues. The chain combines TRBV25-1 with TRBJ1-4, with a possible D match to TRBD1 (6 bases). The clonotype was recovered from a man aged 55 to 70 in good health. The material sequenced was blood. Written as DNA, the CDR3 is TGTGCCAGCAGTGAAGGGGGCGCCGGGGTTGAAAAACTGTTTTTT. Translation: CASSEGGAGVEKLFF.